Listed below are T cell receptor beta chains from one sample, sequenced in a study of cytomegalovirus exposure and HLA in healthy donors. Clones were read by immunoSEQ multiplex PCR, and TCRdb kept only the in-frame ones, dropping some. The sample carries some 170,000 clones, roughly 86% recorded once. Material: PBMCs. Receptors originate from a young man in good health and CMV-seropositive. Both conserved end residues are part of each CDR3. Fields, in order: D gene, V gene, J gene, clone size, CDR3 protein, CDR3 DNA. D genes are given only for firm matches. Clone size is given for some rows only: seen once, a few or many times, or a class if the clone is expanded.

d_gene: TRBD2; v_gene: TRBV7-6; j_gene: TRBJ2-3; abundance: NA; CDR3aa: CASSLGRLAGGTDTQYF; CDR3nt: TGTGCCAGCAGCTTAGGCAGACTAGCGGGGGGCACAGATACGCAGTATTTT
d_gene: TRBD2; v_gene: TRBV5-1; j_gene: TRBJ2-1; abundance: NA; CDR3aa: CASSIGLGSYNEQFF; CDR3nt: TGCGCCAGCAGCATCGGACTAGGATCCTACAATGAGCAGTTCTTC
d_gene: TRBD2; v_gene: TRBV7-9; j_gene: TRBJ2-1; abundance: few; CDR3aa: CASRGRPGLAYNEQFF; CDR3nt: TGTGCCAGCAGGGGCCGGCCGGGACTAGCCTACAATGAGCAGTTCTTC
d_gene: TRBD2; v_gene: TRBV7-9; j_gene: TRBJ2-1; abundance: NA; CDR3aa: CASSFTLAALDEQFF; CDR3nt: TGTGCCAGCAGCTTTACACTAGCGGCCTTAGATGAGCAGTTCTTC
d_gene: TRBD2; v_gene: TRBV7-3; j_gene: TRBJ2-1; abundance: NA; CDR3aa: CASSPGGLAGAQVF; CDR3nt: TGTGCCAGCAGCCCGGGGGGACTAGCGGGAGCCCAGGTCTTC
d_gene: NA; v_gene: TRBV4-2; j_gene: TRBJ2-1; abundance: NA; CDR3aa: CASSSRDYNEQFF; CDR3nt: TGTGCCAGCAGCTCCCGGGACTACAATGAGCAGTTCTTC
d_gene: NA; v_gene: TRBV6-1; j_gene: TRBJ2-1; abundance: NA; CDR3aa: CASSVRGNEQFF; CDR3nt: TGTGCCAGCAGTGTCAGGGGTAATGAGCAGTTCTTC
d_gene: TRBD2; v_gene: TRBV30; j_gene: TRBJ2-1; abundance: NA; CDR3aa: CAWRKIGGRSEQFF; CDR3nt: TGTGCCTGGAGGAAGATCGGCGGGAGAAGTGAGCAGTTCTTC
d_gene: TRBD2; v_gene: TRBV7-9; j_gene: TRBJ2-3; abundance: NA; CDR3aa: CASSLPAGVAQYF; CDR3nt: TGTGCCAGCAGCTTACCGGCGGGAGTGGCGCAGTATTTT
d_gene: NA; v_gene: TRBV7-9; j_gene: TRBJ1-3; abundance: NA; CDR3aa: CASSLSRLPHTIYF; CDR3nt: TGTGCCAGCAGCCTATCTCGACTCCCGCACACCATATATTTT
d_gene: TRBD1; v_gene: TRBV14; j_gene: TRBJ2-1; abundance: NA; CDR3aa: CASSPRQGSEQFF; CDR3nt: TGTGCCAGCAGCCCCAGACAGGGTTCGGAGCAGTTCTTC
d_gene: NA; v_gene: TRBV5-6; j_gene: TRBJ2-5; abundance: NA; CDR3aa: CASSASGTQYF; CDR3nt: TGTGCCAGCAGCGCAAGCGGGACCCAGTACTTC
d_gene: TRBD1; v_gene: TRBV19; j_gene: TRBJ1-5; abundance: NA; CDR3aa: CASSIWLQGRNQPQHF; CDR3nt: TGTGCCAGTAGTATCTGGTTACAGGGGAGGAATCAGCCCCAGCATTTT
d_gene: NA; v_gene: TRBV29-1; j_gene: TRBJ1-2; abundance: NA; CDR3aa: CSVMDSRNYGYTF; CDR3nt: TGCAGCGTGATGGACAGCCGAAACTATGGCTACACCTTC
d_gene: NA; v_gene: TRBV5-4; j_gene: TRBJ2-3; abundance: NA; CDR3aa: CASSSALTGDTDTQYF; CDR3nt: TGTGCCAGCAGCTCCGCCCTAACCGGGGACACAGATACGCAGTATTTT
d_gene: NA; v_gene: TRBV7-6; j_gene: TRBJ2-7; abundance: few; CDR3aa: CASSRTESYEQYF; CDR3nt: TGTGCCAGCAGCCGTACAGAGTCCTACGAGCAGTACTTC
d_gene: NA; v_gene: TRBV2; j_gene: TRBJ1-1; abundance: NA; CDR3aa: CASTRAGRGIMGEAFF; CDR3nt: TGTGCCAGCACTAGAGCAGGGAGGGGTATAATGGGTGAAGCTTTCTTT
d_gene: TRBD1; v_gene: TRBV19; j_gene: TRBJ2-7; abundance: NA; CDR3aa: CASEQGREQYF; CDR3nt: TGTGCCAGCGAACAGGGGCGCGAGCAGTACTTC
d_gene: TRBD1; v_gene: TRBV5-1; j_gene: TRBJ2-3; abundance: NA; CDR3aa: CASSLGDSFTDTQYF; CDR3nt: TGCGCCAGCAGCTTGGGGGACAGTTTCACAGATACGCAGTATTTT
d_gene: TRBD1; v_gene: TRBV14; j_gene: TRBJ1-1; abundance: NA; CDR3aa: CASSPIRSTGAKNTEAFF; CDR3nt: TGTGCCAGCAGCCCCATCCGCTCGACAGGGGCGAAGAACACTGAAGCTTTCTTT
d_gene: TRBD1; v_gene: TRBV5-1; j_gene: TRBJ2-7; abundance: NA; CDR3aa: CASSWVTGNSYEQYF; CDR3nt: TGCGCCAGCAGTTGGGTGACAGGGAACTCCTACGAGCAGTACTTC
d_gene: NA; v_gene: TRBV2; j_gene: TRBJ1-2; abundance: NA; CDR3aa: CASSLGYGYTF; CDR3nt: TGTGCCAGCAGTCTGGGCTACGGCTACACCTTC
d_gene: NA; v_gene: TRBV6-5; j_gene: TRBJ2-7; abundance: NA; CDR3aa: CASSYSAAGIAYEQYF; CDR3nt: TGTGCCAGCAGTTACTCGGCGGCAGGGATAGCCTACGAGCAGTACTTC
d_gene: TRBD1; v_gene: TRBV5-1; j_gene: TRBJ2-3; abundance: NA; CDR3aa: CASRPERQGYGDTQYF; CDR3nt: TGCGCCAGCAGACCAGAACGACAGGGGTATGGAGATACGCAGTATTTT
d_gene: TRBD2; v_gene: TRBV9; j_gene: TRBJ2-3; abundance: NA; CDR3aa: CASSFLGLAGVVDTQYF; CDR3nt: TGTGCCAGCAGCTTCCTGGGACTAGCGGGAGTTGTAGATACGCAGTATTTT
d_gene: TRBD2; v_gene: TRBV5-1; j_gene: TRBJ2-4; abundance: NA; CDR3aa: CASSRGLAGGAKNIQYF; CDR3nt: TGCGCCAGCAGCAGGGGACTAGCGGGGGGAGCCAAAAACATTCAGTACTTC
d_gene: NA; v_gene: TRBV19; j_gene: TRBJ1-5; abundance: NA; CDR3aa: CASSIGGASNQPQHF; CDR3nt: TGTGCCAGTAGTATTGGGGGGGCGTCAAATCAGCCCCAGCATTTT
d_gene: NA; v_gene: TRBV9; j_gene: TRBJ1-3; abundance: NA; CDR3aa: CASSVDVRGNTIYF; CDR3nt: TGTGCCAGCAGCGTAGACGTCAGAGGAAACACCATATATTTT
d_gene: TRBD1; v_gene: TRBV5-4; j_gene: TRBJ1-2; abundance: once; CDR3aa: CASSRTGDYGYTF; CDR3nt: TGTGCCAGCAGCAGGACAGGGGACTATGGCTACACCTTC